Sequencing of this T cell receptor (beta chain) was carried out in a study of blood T cell repertoires in COVID-19. Study context: Samples of COVID-19 (acute and convalescent) were obtained from the United States, Italy and Spain. In each case, the material was cDNA or gDNA derived from T cells, B-cell-depleted T cells, or PBMCs.

The ends were cut back, 0 bases at V and 0 bases at J, with 5 bases in the middle. Looked up from germline, CDR1 is MNHEY and CDR2 is SVGAGI. This CDR3 region has 14 residues. Per the original data handling: Researchers report that nucleated cell counts were estimated from reference gene primer amplification. The assay was immunoSEQ multiplex PCR, and TCRdb's table has in-frame clones only and misses some. That table furnishes V, J and clone size, whereas the DNA furnished D and trimming. The sample shows tens of thousands of clones, 79% of them seen only once. The sample comprised peripheral blood. The receptor comes from a man aged 55 to 69 with acute or convalescent COVID-19. The chain employs TRBV6-5 and TRBJ1-2, with D unresolved. In nucleotides, the CDR3 is TGTGCCAGCAGTTACTCGCCAGCTAACTATGGCTACACCTTC. Its translation: CASSYSPANYGYTF.